The text below deals with one T cell receptor beta chain. Its antigen is unidentified. A process of 5'RACE template switching, which added a universal primer site and UMIs, was used to make TCR cDNA. TCRdb re-called the 5' RACE reads with MiXCR, one entry per CDR3 protein. This table holds just under 600,000 distinct CDR3 sequences, less than 15% found once. The source of the sample is a study of T cells after yellow fever vaccination. Regarding the study as a whole: Post-booster repertoires again held most primary-vaccination clones (approximately 96% CD4, 88% CD8).

The sample here was PBMCs, taken on the day of the yellow fever booster vaccination. The TCR sequence derives from a young man who received the YFV17D yellow fever vaccine.

The CDR3 region is CASLRDRSSYEQYF. The CDR3 nucleotides read TGTGCCAGCCTTAGGGACAGGAGCTCCTACGAGCAGTACTTC. The chain is built from TRBV2 and TRBJ2-7; TRBD1 matches 8 bases. J lost 0 bases, V lost 8 bases, and 6 bases had no gene match. The CDR3 extends over 14 amino acids. Germline-derived CDR1 and CDR2 are SNHLY and FYNNEI. The variable domain in full, completed from reference TRBV2 and TRBJ2-7, reads EPEVTQTPSHQVTQMGQEVILRCVPISNHLYFYWYRQILGQKVEFLVSFYNNEISEKSEIFDDQFSVERPDGSNFTLKIRSTKLEDSAMYFCASLRDRSSYEQYFGPGTRLTVT.